These 23 T cell receptor beta chains share one sample of origin, sequenced in a study of identical twins (dated by TCRdb to about 2016). Preparation of the library involved 5' RACE. Sequenced on an Illumina HiSeq 2000. In TCRdb, the public reads were trimmed at Q25 with fastp and aligned with MiXCR, with productive beta chains retained. Identical CDR3 proteins give one entry, which carries the most common genes and DNA. In this sample the table shows about 520,000 distinct CDR3 sequences, less than 25% of which occur a single time. The top ten hold 0.91% of the sample. These data were likewise used in another study, on T cells expressing NK-cell markers.

Source material: CD4+ T cells sorted from blood. The origin of the receptors is a woman aged 18-29 years in good health.

This clonotype was observed a few times. V usage is TRBV29-1 and J usage is TRBJ1-2, with 9 bases that match TRBD1. Trimming cost V 2 bases and J 5 bases; bases outside gene matches: 9. Per germline, CDR1 SQVTM and CDR2 ANQGSEA. The CDR3 loop spans 15 amino acids. The CDR3 nucleotides read TGCAGCGTTGAATTGGCGGGACAGGGAAGATATGGCTACACCTTC. Its translation: CSVELAGQGRYGYTF.

There are a few counts of this clonotype. The J gene is TRBJ2-7, the V gene TRBV15; D gene unclear. Per the germline V gene, CDR1 is LNHNV and CDR2 is YYDKDF (reference sequence). Trimming left V 5 bases short and J 1 base short, with 15 bases between. The CDR3 has 15 residues. This chain's CDR3 is CATSPGLQQSYEQYF. CDR3 coding DNA: TGTGCCACCAGCCCTGGCCTGCAGCAGTCCTACGAGCAGTACTTC.

The chain uses TRBV4-3 and TRBJ1-1; D is unclear. This CDR3 region has 15 residues. Germline V lookup: CDR1 LGHNA, CDR2 YSLEER. The V gene lost 4 bases and the J gene lost 0 bases, with 12 bases spanning the gap. This CDR3 is CASSRESIMNTEAFF. In DNA, the CDR3 is TGCGCCAGCAGCCGAGAAAGTATCATGAACACTGAAGCTTTCTTT.

The chain uses TRBV10-2 and TRBJ2-1; a possible D gene is TRBD2 (5 bases). The CDR3 is made up of 12 amino acids. V shed 8 bases and J shed 7 bases, with 12 bases lying between them. Looked up from germline, CDR1 is WSHSY and CDR2 is SAAADI. CDR3 DNA sequence: TGCGCCAGCTCCCGGCGACTAAATGAGCAGTTCTTC. This sequence encodes CASSRRLNEQFF.

This clonotype has ten or more counts. The V gene is TRBV15, the J gene TRBJ1-1; no definite D call. Trimming cost V 5 bases and J 5 bases, with 12 bases left between them. This CDR3 region has 13 residues. Germline-derived CDR1 and CDR2 are LNHNV and YYDKDF (reference sequence). CDR3 residues: CATSPRRGTEAFF. CDR3 coding DNA: TGTGCCACCAGCCCGAGACGGGGAACTGAAGCTTTCTTT.

This clonotype appeared a few times. This chain links TRBV3-1 with TRBJ2-7, with D tentatively TRBD2 (5 bases). The CDR3 sequence is 15 residues long. Germline V gene sequence: CDR1 LGHDT, CDR2 YNNKEL (reference sequence). Trimming removed 4 bases at V and 1 base at J, with 14 bases between. The CDR3 DNA follows: TGTGCCAGCAGCCGTTCCGACTATCTGTCCTACGAGCAGTACTTC. Translated: CASSRSDYLSYEQYF.

The chain has TRBV4-3 and TRBJ2-1; 11 nucleotides align to TRBD2. V dropped 1 base and J dropped 7; count of bases not matched to a gene: 6. The CDR3 contains 16 residues. CDR1 is LGHNA and CDR2 is YSLEER in the germline V gene. CDR3 DNA: TGCGCCAGCAGCCAAGTTACTAGCGGGAGAGGGAATGAGCAGTTCTTC. As protein: CASSQVTSGRGNEQFF.

This sequence joins TRBV9 and TRBJ2-1; D is perhaps TRBD2 (6 bases). The germline V gene encodes CDR1 SGDLS and CDR2 YYNGEE. V was clipped by 2 bases and J by 9 bases, with 12 bases between them. The CDR3 sequence is 13 residues long. The CDR3 region has the DNA TGTGCCAGCAGCGTGATCGGGGGTAGTGAGCAGTTCTTC. Its protein is CASSVIGGSEQFF.

The J gene is TRBJ1-3, the V gene TRBV29-1; D is uncertain. Trimming took 3 bases from V and 3 from J, leaving 3 bases between them. This CDR3 has 11 amino acids. The germline CDR1 and CDR2 sequences are SQVTM and ANQGSEA. The CDR3 loop is CSVDFGNTIYF. In DNA, the CDR3 is TGCAGCGTTGATTTTGGAAACACCATATATTTT.

The chain joins TRBV20-1 to TRBJ2-7; D is possibly TRBD1 (5 bases). With 5 bases removed from V and 3 bases from J, the gap between germline ends came to 11 bases. The germline V gene has CDR1 DFQATT and CDR2 SNEGSKA (reference sequence). The CDR3 runs to 12 residues. The CDR3 nucleotides read TGCAGTGCTGGGGCCCCGAACTACGAGCAGTACTTC. Protein: CSAGAPNYEQYF.

The V and J genes are TRBV12-3 or TRBV12-4 and TRBJ2-3, with TRBD1 identical over 7 bases. The V gene end was trimmed by 3 bases and the J gene end by 3 bases; junction bases not matched to a gene: 9. CDR3 length: 16 amino acids. CDR3 in amino acids: CASSFWDSRGTDTQYF. CDR3 nucleotide sequence: TGTGCCAGCAGTTTCTGGGACAGCCGAGGGACAGATACGCAGTATTTT.

The sample holds a few counts of this clonotype. The chain combines TRBV15 with TRBJ1-2; possibly TRBD1 for D (5 bases). Germline values: CDR1 LNHNV, CDR2 YYDKDF (reference sequence). This CDR3 region has 14 residues. V was pared by 2 bases and J by 4 bases, with 11 bases between. CDR3 amino acids: CATSRPDSIYGYTF. The DNA of the CDR3 is TGTGCCACCAGCAGACCTGACAGCATCTATGGCTACACCTTC.

This clonotype was seen ten or more times. V usage is TRBV29-1 and J usage is TRBJ2-7; D might be TRBD1 or TRBD2, each matching 6 bases. Germline V CDR1 and CDR2: SQVTM, ANQGSEA. With 4 bases removed from V and 3 bases from J, the gap between germline ends came to 19 bases. This CDR3 has 15 residues. The CDR3 nucleotides read TGCAGCGTTGGGAAACCCCGGGGGCCCCTCTACGAGCAGTACTTC. It yields the protein CSVGKPRGPLYEQYF.

The rearrangement joins TRBV19 to TRBJ2-1; TRBD2 aligns across 9 bases. This CDR3 is 19 amino acids long. Germline V gene sequence: CDR1 LNHDA, CDR2 SQIVND (reference sequence). The V and J ends lost 3 bases and 0 bases, in that order; junction bases with no gene match: 12. The CDR3 DNA follows: TGTGCCAGTAGTATCACACTAGCGGGCTTCGAGAGCTCCTACAATGAGCAGTTCTTC. Amino acid sequence: CASSITLAGFESSYNEQFF.

The CDR3 protein is CASGQWASGKQETQYF. In DNA, the CDR3 is TGTGCCAGCGGGCAATGGGCTAGCGGGAAACAAGAGACCCAGTACTTC. The genes are TRBV2 and TRBJ2-5; 9 bases line up with TRBD2. The CDR3 spans 16 residues. Germline V gene data show CDR1 as SNHLY and CDR2 as FYNNEI. The J segment lost 2 bases and the V segment lost 8 bases, leaving 12 bases of the junction unmatched.

The CDR3, as DNA: TGCAGTGCTAGAGTTTTAGCGGAAGCCAAAAACATTCAGTACTTC. Residues: CSARVLAEAKNIQYF. The rearrangement uses TRBV20-1 and TRBJ2-4; TRBD2 might be the D (6 bases). The CDR3 runs to 15 residues. Germline lookup yields CDR1 DFQATT and CDR2 SNEGSKA (reference sequence). Trimming pared 1 base from V and 0 bases from J, leaving 10 bases between.

Only a few counts were recorded for this clonotype. The genes are TRBV20-1 and TRBJ1-5; D remains ambiguous. V was trimmed by 1 base and J by 5 bases, leaving 9 bases between them. The CDR3 spans 13 residues. CDR1 DFQATT and CDR2 SNEGSKA come from the germline V gene (reference sequence). The DNA for the CDR3 is TGCAGTGCTAGAGCCGCCCAGGATCAGCCCCAGCATTTT. It specifies CSARAAQDQPQHF.

This clonotype was found a few times. The genes are TRBV6-5 and TRBJ2-3; D remains ambiguous. Germline CDR1 reads MNHEY; CDR2 reads SVGAGI. The CDR3 is made up of 15 amino acids. V was trimmed by 2 bases and J by 0 bases, leaving 9 bases between them. CDR3 nucleotide sequence: TGTGCCAGCAGTTACAGGCCCGGGAGCACAGATACGCAGTATTTT. Encoded protein: CASSYRPGSTDTQYF.

This clonotype appeared a few times. The CDR3 is CSAREVAGLVTDTQYF. CDR3 nucleotides: TGCAGTGCTAGAGAAGTAGCGGGACTAGTAACAGATACGCAGTATTTT. The chain has TRBV20-1 and TRBJ2-3; 8 positions match TRBD2. This CDR3 comprises 16 residues. Germline-derived CDR1 and CDR2 are DFQATT and SNEGSKA (reference sequence). Trimming cost V 0 bases and J 3 bases; bases outside gene matches: 8.

This chain uses TRBV20-1 with TRBJ1-1, with D perhaps matching TRBD1 (6 bases). The germline CDR1 and CDR2 sequences are DFQATT and SNEGSKA (reference sequence). Trimming took off 5 bases at V and 1 base at J, with 11 bases between the two ends. The CDR3 spans 13 residues. The CDR3: CSAYGQTNTEAFF. As DNA, the CDR3 is TGCAGTGCTTACGGACAGACGAACACTGAAGCTTTCTTT.

This chain connects TRBV29-1 to TRBJ2-5; 11 bases match TRBD2. The trim removed 7 bases at V and 5 bases at J, leaving 9 bases unmatched. The CDR3 runs 14 residues. Germline CDR1 reads SQVTM; CDR2 reads ANQGSEA. CDR3 coding DNA: TGCAGCGGTAGACTAGCGGGGCTGGTTGAGACCCAGTACTTC. Amino acids: CSGRLAGLVETQYF.

This clonotype was observed at least ten times. The chain joins TRBV2 to TRBJ2-7; 7 nucleotides line up with TRBD1. Germline-derived CDR1 and CDR2 are SNHLY and FYNNEI. This CDR3 comprises 11 residues. Trimming at V came to 8 bases and at J to 3 bases, leaving 1 base not matched to a gene. CDR3 in DNA: TGTGCCAGCCGACAGGGCTACGAGCAGTACTTC. This sequence encodes CASRQGYEQYF.

In this sample, this clonotype turned up a few times. The V call is TRBV2, the J call TRBJ2-3; 8 bases match TRBD1. The length of the CDR3 is 14 residues. Trimming cost V 6 bases and J 1 base; bases outside gene matches: 3. Germline V gene data show CDR1 as SNHLY and CDR2 as FYNNEI. In DNA form, the CDR3 reads TGTGCCAGCAGAGACAGGGGAGGCACAGATACGCAGTATTTT. Amino acids: CASRDRGGTDTQYF.